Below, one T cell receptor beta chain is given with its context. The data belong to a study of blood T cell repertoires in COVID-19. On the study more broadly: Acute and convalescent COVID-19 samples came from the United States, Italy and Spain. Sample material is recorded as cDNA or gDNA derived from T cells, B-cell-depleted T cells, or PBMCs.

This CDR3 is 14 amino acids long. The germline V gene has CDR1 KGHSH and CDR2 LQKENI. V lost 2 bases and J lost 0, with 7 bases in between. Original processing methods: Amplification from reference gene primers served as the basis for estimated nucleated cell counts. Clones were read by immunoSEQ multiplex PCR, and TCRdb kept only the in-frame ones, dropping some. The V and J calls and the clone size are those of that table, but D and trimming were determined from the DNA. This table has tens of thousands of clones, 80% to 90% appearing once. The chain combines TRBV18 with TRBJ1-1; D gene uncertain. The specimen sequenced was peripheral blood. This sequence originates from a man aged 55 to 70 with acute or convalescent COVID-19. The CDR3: CASSPEQLNTEAFF. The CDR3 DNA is TGTGCCAGCTCACCAGAACAGCTGAACACTGAAGCTTTCTTT.